The TCR beta chain described here comes from a study of shared clonotypes between healthy human individuals (dated by TCRdb to about 2020). Context from the whole study: A couple of women and three men aged 18 to 49 years were included in the cohort. Per donor, leukapheresis produced somewhere between about 0.85 and 9.5 billion PBMCs. To increase sequencing depth and limit assay-specific biases, TCR repertoire library preparation and sequencing were carried out by different laboratories using diverse techniques. For each donor, CD4 naive and CD4 memory were each given three plates, CD8 naive was given two plates, and CD8 memory was given one plate. To estimate repertoire size and how much clonotypes are shared between individuals, the study performed deep sequencing of blood TCR repertoires from a few healthy adults.

Healthy HIV-negative adults with no recently reported acute infections or vaccinations were included as donors. Only Caucasian adults living in Nashville, Tennessee, USA were represented among the donors. CD4+ T cells were enriched by magnetic negative selection, after which naive cells were positively selected on CD45RA and the negative fraction was taken as the memory subset. Blood was obtained by leukapheresis, after which PBMCs were separated by Ficoll-Histopaque density gradient centrifugation and cryopreserved in liquid nitrogen vapor phase. Analytical flow cytometry was used to check the purity and quantity of every magnetically sorted T cell population. Genomic DNA was isolated from each sorted fraction and quantified by UV absorbance on a Nanodrop 2000c. Unmatched junction bases come to 10, with V trimmed by 5 bases and J by 4 bases. Including the terminal cysteine and phenylalanine, the CDR3 comprises 17 residues. Only the CDR3 DNA stays, 51 bases, in frame from base 1.

The paper as a whole reports these results and caveats: Only blood was sampled, and tissue TCR repertoires likely differ from those in blood. Compared with non-shared clonotypes, the clonotypes found in all four sorted-subset donors had higher generation probabilities. Pairwise subsampling led to the expectation that sequencing depth would affect the degree of clonotype sharing among donors. Because the study included a small number of donors, the genetic and exposure-history diversity represented was limited. Even with the large sequencing depth, rarefaction of the sorted-subset datasets indicated that sequencing was incomplete. When several donors were compared, the shared fraction of clonotypes was about 5% for naive CD4, more than 3% for naive CD8, 2.3% for memory CD4, and around 0.4% for memory CD8. Larger estimated clonotype richness was generally found for naive subsets than for memory subsets.

Using the deep immunoSEQ assay, multiplex PCR amplified TCR CDR3 regions from genomic DNA. Genomic DNA extracted from each cell subset was distributed evenly over all wells of several immunoSEQ 96-well plates, and each plate served as one replicate. For sorted subsets, each replicate PCR was loaded with about 0.2 ug genomic DNA, equivalent to about 30,000 T cell genomes. The purified libraries were quantified using a Qubit 3.0 fluorometer, sized with a Bioanalyzer 2100, and then quantified again using the KAPA Library Quantification kit. Each immunoSEQ 96-well plate was sequenced on its own single-read 150-cycle Illumina NextSeq 550 flow cell. The original methods were these. The immunoSEQ output contained only junctional sequences without quality scores, so filtering could not match that applied to full-length reads. To assign V/J genes and CDR3, sequences were annotated using PyIR, a Python wrapper for IgBLAST v1.9, with IMGT germline references. Reads were filtered out if the reads had weak V/J assignments (E-value above 1e-6), no CDR3, stop codons, out-of-frame junctions, or ambiguous translated residues. V3J clonotypes were defined by identical inferred V gene, J gene, and CDR3 amino acid sequence. The percentage overlap between two repertoires was calculated by dividing the number of shared unique clonotypes by the size of the smaller repertoire. Repertoire richness was assessed with RTK rarefaction, the Chao1 estimator, and Recon v2.1 estimates of unobserved clonotypes. OLGA was used to compute generation probabilities for all TCRbeta clonotypes that the gDNA method yielded from a handful of donors. Sourced from immuneACCESS, this table was stored by TCRdb with only in-frame sequences that have V and J called. A share of the clones is absent; for the studies checked, an unresolved V gene accounts for under half, and the remainder has no known explanation. D and trimming come from the DNA, and the V and J calls and clone size come from that table. Within this sample are under 1,100,000 clones, with around 75% of them counted one time only. Roughly 1.5% of the sample is in the top ten clones.

Worth noting for this clone: This receptor's antigen is unknown. Base qualities are not at hand, and no much larger clone is one base apart.

The clonotype comes from a young man in good health. The sample consisted of memory CD4+ T cells sorted from blood. The label giving this sample's cell subset or site can be read as: CD45RA-negative fraction. The rearrangement combines TRBV6-7 with TRBJ2-7; 14 nucleotides in the junction match TRBD2. TRBV6-7 is given ORF status, its function remaining uncertain. This receptor carries the CDR3 CASSERGLAGGLYEQYF. The nucleotides read TGTGCCAGCAGTGAAAGAGGACTAGCGGGGGGTTTGTACGAGCAGTACTTC.